Following are 5 T cell receptor beta chains from one sample sequenced in a study of graft-versus-host responses after intestinal transplantation. Assay used: immunoSEQ multiplex PCR; TCRdb lists only in-frame clones, some missing. The table lists 20,000 to 30,000 clones, less than 85% of them singletons, with 0.9% to 1.2% in the top ten. The material was PBMCs, obtained 28 days after intestinal transplant. The receptors shown here come from a human patient who received an intestinal transplant, so some T cells may come from the graft donor.

This chain uses TRBV5-4 with TRBJ1-1; possible D gene TRBD1, 5 bases. There are 14 residues in the CDR3. V lost 4 bases and J 7 bases, leaving 17 bases between the germline ends. Germline V CDR1 and CDR2: SGHNT, YYREEE (reference sequence). CDR3 protein: CASSKIGVGDEAFF. In DNA form, the CDR3 reads TGTGCCAGCAGCAAAATAGGGGTGGGGGATGAAGCTTTCTTT.

The chain links TRBV27 to TRBJ2-7; TRBD2 agrees at 7 bases. The CDR3 runs to 13 residues. Germline assignment: CDR1 MNHEY and CDR2 SMNVEV (reference sequence). V trimming: 8 bases; J trimming: 1 base; junction bases outside the gene matches: 5. CDR3 DNA sequence: TGTGCCAGCCGGTCTAGCGGATCCTACGAGCAGTACTTC. It is translated as CASRSSGSYEQYF.

The chain couples TRBV15 to TRBJ2-1; D unresolved. Germline V gene data show CDR1 as LNHNV and CDR2 as YYDKDF (reference sequence). This CDR3 is built from 16 residues. V lost 0 bases and J lost 0, with 9 bases in between. The CDR3 here is CATSREVRFSYNEQFF. In DNA form, the CDR3 reads TGTGCCACCAGCAGAGAGGTCCGGTTCTCCTACAATGAGCAGTTCTTC. Using reference TRBV15 and TRBJ2-1 for the parts outside the CDR3, the full variable domain is DAMVIQNPRYQVTQFGKPVTLSCSQTLNHNVMYWYQQKSSQAPKLLFHYYDKDFNNEADTPDNFQSRRPNTSFCFLDIRSPGLGDTAMYLCATSREVRFSYNEQFFGPGTRLTVL.

The chain carries TRBV10-1 and TRBJ1-1; D gene ambiguous. Germline-derived CDR1 and CDR2 are WNHNN and SYGVQD (reference sequence). The V and J ends lost 4 bases and 10 bases respectively, with 4 bases between them. The CDR3 sequence is 9 residues long. DNA for the CDR3: TGCGCCAGCAGTGCTAGAGCTTTCTTT. Translated: CASSARAFF.

J is TRBJ1-5 and V is TRBV5-6, with 8 bases lining up with TRBD1. The germline V gene has CDR1 SGHDT and CDR2 YYEEEE. The CDR3 spans 15 residues. Trimming cost V 3 bases and J 9 bases; bases outside gene matches: 11. CDR3 sequence: CASSSGQEGLGPQHF. CDR3 nucleotides: TGTGCCAGCAGCTCGGGACAGGAGGGTTTAGGGCCCCAGCATTTT.